Sequencing of this T cell receptor beta chain was carried out in a study of T cells in Graves' hyperthyroidism and ophthalmopathy. The ends were cut back, 5 bases at V and 7 bases at J, with 15 bases in the middle. The germline CDR1 and CDR2 sequences are DFQATT and SNEGSKA (reference sequence). The CDR3 loop spans 13 amino acids. There were TCR beta CDR3 regions amplified from RNA transcripts. The HTBI primer set served for first-round RT-PCR of the TCR CDR3. TCRdb itself ran the multiplex PCR reads through MiXCR, one entry per CDR3 protein. The sample has about 360,000 distinct CDR3 sequences, approximately 25% seen once. This clonotype was seen only a few times.

The J gene is TRBJ2-1, the V gene TRBV20-1, with D tentatively TRBD1 (6 bases). The sequence was obtained from a man in his fifties with Graves' hyperthyroidism. The sample taken for sequencing was blood. CDR3 region: CSADLQGWNEQFF. The CDR3 nucleotides read TGCAGTGCTGACTTACAGGGTTGGAATGAGCAGTTCTTC.